This TCR beta chain stems from a study of Ad26.COV2.S vaccination and SARS-CoV-2 variants. As for the study in general: Once, or twice with 56 days between doses, Ad26.COV2.S was given intramuscularly.

This sample's treatment: about 20 received Ad26.COV2.S at low or high dose, single or two shots; roughly five received placebo; per-sample allocation not given. The study sampled participants on day 63 after the first vaccine or placebo injection. TCRdb keeps only in-frame clones here, not all; method: immunoSEQ multiplex PCR. There are some 270,000 clones in the sample; around 90% occur only once, and under 3% lies in the top ten. The study, taken as a whole, reports: Total T cell responses were possibly underestimated by TCR breadth and depth analyses.

This CDR3 has 14 amino acids. Trimming at V came to 4 bases and at J to 2 bases, leaving 3 bases not matched to a gene. Points on this clone: The antigen remains undetermined.

This sequence was found in a person between 18 and 60 years old who received the Ad26.COV2.S COVID-19 vaccine or a placebo. This chain joins TRBV5-3 and TRBJ2-3; TRBD1 aligns across 8 bases. TRBV5-3 is given ORF status, its function remaining uncertain. The starting material was peripheral blood, obtained in a trial of Ad26.COV2.S vaccine versus placebo. The chain's CDR3 is CARSRDRYTDTQYF. The CDR3 nucleotides are TGTGCCAGAAGCCGGGACAGGTACACAGATACGCAGTATTTT.